A single sample gave rise to the 13 T cell receptor beta chains below, sequenced in a study of blood T cell repertoires in COVID-19. The table came from immunoSEQ multiplex PCR; TCRdb's copy has only in-frame clones and leaves some out. The repertoire holds about 80,000 clones, with around 86% as singletons. The sample was peripheral blood. These receptors originate from a human donor in a cohort sampled during active COVID-19.

The CDR3 region is CASSPPWANTGELFF. CDR3 nucleotides: TGTGCCAGCAGCCCCCCCTGGGCTAACACCGGGGAGCTGTTTTTT. The gene calls are TRBV3-1 (or the pseudogene TRBV3-2) and TRBJ2-2; D is unclear. Germline CDR1 LGHDT, CDR2 YNNKEL (reference sequence). V was cut by 4 bases and J by 2 bases, with 11 bases left in between. The CDR3 runs 15 residues.

The V and J genes are TRBV6-5 and TRBJ2-1; D not certain. Trimming pared 8 bases from V and 6 bases from J, leaving 8 bases between. Germline V gene data show CDR1 as MNHEY and CDR2 as SVGAGI. CDR3 length equals 11 residues. The CDR3: CASPSINEQFF. The CDR3 DNA reads as TGTGCCAGCCCATCCATCAATGAGCAGTTCTTC.

The chain carries TRBV11-2 and TRBJ2-5, with D perhaps TRBD1 (5 bases). The germline V gene has CDR1 SGHAT and CDR2 FQNNGV. Trimming left V 2 bases short and J 2 bases short, with 6 bases between. This CDR3 is 13 amino acids long. CDR3 sequence (DNA): TGTGCCAGCAGCTTAAGGGGACAAGAGACCCAGTACTTC. As protein: CASSLRGQETQYF.

The V call is TRBV6-5, the J call TRBJ2-7; 9 nucleotides match TRBD1. In germline, CDR1 is MNHEY, CDR2 SVGAGI. J gave up 3 bases and V 6 bases, and 0 bases lay outside the gene matches. The CDR3 spans 12 residues. CDR3 nucleotide sequence: TGTGCCAGCAGGGACAGGGGCTACGAGCAGTACTTC. Protein sequence: CASRDRGYEQYF.

Note on this clone: This specimen includes other DNA sequences encoding the same CDR3. The V call is TRBV6-1, the J call TRBJ1-6; no firm D call. Trimming left V 1 base short and J 13 bases short, with 8 bases between. Germline V gene data show CDR1 as MNHNS and CDR2 as SASEGT. The CDR3 runs to 12 residues. The CDR3 reads CASSEGGPPLHF. The CDR3 region has the DNA TGTGCCAGCAGTGAAGGAGGCCCCCCCCTCCACTTT.

This chain connects TRBV19 to TRBJ1-1; possibly TRBD1 for D (5 bases). With 10 bases removed from V and 10 bases from J, the gap between germline ends came to 16 bases. The length of the CDR3 is 11 residues. Germline V lookup: CDR1 LNHDA, CDR2 SQIVND (reference sequence). In DNA form, the CDR3 reads TGTGCCACTACTACTCGGGGGATAGCTTTCTTT. This sequence encodes CATTTRGIAFF.

J is TRBJ2-3 and V is TRBV25-1; 12 positions agree with TRBD2. This CDR3 spans 17 amino acids. J was trimmed by 6 bases and V by 4 bases; bases with no gene match: 11. Germline V lookup: CDR1 MGHDK, CDR2 SYGVNS. CDR3 nucleotides: TGTGCCAGCAGTGCCCGCCCTAGCGGGGGGGTTAGTGATACGCAGTATTTT. Amino acid sequence: CASSARPSGGVSDTQYF.

The chain couples TRBV5-4 to TRBJ2-1; D might be TRBD1 (6 bases). The ends were cut back, 4 bases at V and 10 bases at J, with 12 bases in the middle. The CDR3 runs to 12 residues. Germline V lookup: CDR1 SGHNT, CDR2 YYREEE (reference sequence). CDR3 region: CASSLSGTEQFF. The CDR3 nucleotides read TGTGCCAGCAGCCTTTCCGGGACAGAGCAGTTCTTC.

This sequence joins TRBV2 and TRBJ1-4; D remains unclear. Germline loops: CDR1 SNHLY, CDR2 FYNNEI. Trimming pared 3 bases from V and 11 bases from J, leaving 25 bases between. The CDR3 covers 17 residues. The CDR3 region has the DNA TGTGCCAGCAGTGACGCAGCCTTGGGCCGAATCCAGGATAAACTGTTTTTT. It is translated as CASSDAALGRIQDKLFF.

The chain couples TRBV10-3 to TRBJ2-3; D may be TRBD2 (5 bases). V was pared by 4 bases and J by 0 bases, with 11 bases between. The CDR3 covers 15 residues. CDR1 and CDR2 (germline): ENHRY, SYGVKD. The CDR3 sequence is CAISVSAPSTDTQYF. The CDR3 nucleotides read TGTGCCATCAGTGTTAGCGCTCCTAGCACAGATACGCAGTATTTT.

The chain is built from TRBV11-3 and TRBJ1-2, with 8 bases that match TRBD1. With V trimmed by 5 bases and J by 3 bases, 8 bases remained unmatched. CDR3 length: 15 amino acids. Germline V gene lookup returns CDR1 SGHNT and CDR2 YENEEA. The CDR3 protein is CASSNRQGNDYGYTF. CDR3 in DNA: TGTGCCAGCAGCAACCGACAGGGGAATGACTATGGCTACACCTTC.

The rearrangement links TRBV18 to TRBJ2-1; 10 bases fit TRBD1. J lost 2 bases, V lost 2 bases, and 0 bases had no gene match. There are 15 residues in the CDR3. CDR1 is KGHSH, CDR2 LQKENI, per germline. CDR3 in amino acids: CASSPGTGAYNEQFF. CDR3 bases: TGTGCCAGCTCACCAGGGACAGGGGCCTACAATGAGCAGTTCTTC.

The rearrangement joins TRBV19 to TRBJ2-1; 7 nucleotides agree with TRBD2. The V segment lost 1 base and the J segment 5 bases; nucleotides outside the gene matches: 11. CDR3 length: 17 amino acids. Looked up from germline, CDR1 is LNHDA and CDR2 is SQIVND (reference sequence). For the CDR3, the DNA is TGTGCCAGTAGTATAGCGCGACTAGCACAACTCAACAATGAGCAGTTCTTC. This gives the protein CASSIARLAQLNNEQFF. Combining the CDR3 with reference TRBV19 and TRBJ2-1 gives the whole variable domain DGGITQSPKYLFRKEGQNVTLSCEQNLNHDAMYWYRQDPGQGLRLIYYSQIVNDFQKGDIAEGYSVSREKKESFPLTVTSAQKNPTAFYLCASSIARLAQLNNEQFFGPGTRLTVL.